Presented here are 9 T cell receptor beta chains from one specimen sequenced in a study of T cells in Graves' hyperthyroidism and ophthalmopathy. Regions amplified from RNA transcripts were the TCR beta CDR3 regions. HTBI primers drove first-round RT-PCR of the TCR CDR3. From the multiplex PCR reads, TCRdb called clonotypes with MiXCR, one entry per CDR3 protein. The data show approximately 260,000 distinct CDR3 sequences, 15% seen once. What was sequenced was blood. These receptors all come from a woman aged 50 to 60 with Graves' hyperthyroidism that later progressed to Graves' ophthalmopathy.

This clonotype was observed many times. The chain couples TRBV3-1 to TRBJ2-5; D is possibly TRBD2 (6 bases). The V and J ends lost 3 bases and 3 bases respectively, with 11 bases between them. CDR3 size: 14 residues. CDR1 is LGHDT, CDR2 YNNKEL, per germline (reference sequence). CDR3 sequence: CASSQRDGKETQYF. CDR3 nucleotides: TGTGCCAGCAGCCAGCGGGACGGGAAAGAGACCCAGTACTTC.

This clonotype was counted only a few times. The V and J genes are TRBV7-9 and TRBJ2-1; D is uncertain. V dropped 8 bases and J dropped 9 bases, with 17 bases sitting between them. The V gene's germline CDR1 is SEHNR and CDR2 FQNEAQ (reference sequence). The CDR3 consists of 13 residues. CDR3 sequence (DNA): TGTGCCAGCGGCGAGTCAAAACGAGGTGAGCAGTTCTTC. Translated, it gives CASGESKRGEQFF.

CDR3 residues: CASSVRLVVGELFF. The CDR3 DNA sequence: TGTGCCAGCAGCGTCAGACTAGTTGTCGGGGAGCTGTTTTTT. The rearrangement joins TRBV7-2 to TRBJ2-2; tentative D call: TRBD2 (6 bases). Germline CDR1 SGHTA, CDR2 FQGNSA. V lost 5 bases and J lost 7, with 14 bases in between. This CDR3 region has 14 residues.

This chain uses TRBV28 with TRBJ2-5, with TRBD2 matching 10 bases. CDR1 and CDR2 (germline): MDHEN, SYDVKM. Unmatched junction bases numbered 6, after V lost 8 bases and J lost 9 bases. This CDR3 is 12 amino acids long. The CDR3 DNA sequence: TGTGCCAGCCGACTAGCGGGCAACCCCCAGTACTTC. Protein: CASRLAGNPQYF. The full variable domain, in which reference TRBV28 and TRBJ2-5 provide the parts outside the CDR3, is DVKVTQSSRYLVKRTGEKVFLECVQDMDHENMFWYRQDPGLGLRLIYFSYDVKMKEKGDIPEGYSVSREKKERFSLILESASTNQTSMYLCASRLAGNPQYFGPGTRLLVL.

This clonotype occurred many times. CDR3 amino acids: CASSQASPYNEQFF. In DNA form, the CDR3 reads TGTGCCAGCAGCCAAGCTAGTCCCTACAATGAGCAGTTCTTC. V and J are TRBV14 and TRBJ2-1; D is unresolved. The CDR3 loop spans 14 amino acids. In germline, CDR1 is SGHDN, CDR2 FVKESK. V shed 1 base and J shed 2 bases, with 6 bases lying between them.

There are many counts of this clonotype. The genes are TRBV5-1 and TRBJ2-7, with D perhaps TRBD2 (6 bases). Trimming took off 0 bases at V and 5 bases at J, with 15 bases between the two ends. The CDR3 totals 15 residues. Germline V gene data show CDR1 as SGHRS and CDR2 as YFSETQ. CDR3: CASSLAGGLRDEQYF. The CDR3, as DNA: TGCGCCAGCAGCTTGGCAGGAGGGTTGAGGGACGAGCAGTACTTC.

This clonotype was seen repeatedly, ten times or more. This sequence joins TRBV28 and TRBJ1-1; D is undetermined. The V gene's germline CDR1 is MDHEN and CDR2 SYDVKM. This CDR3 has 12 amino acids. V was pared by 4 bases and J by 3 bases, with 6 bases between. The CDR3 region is CASSYSYTEAFF. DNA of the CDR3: TGTGCCAGCAGTTATTCTTACACTGAAGCTTTCTTT.

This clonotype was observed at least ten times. This chain's CDR3 is CASSEEGPEQYF. The CDR3 DNA is TGTGCCAGCAGTGAAGAGGGGCCAGAGCAGTACTTC. V gene TRBV2 combines with J gene TRBJ2-7; maybe TRBD1 (5 bases). CDR3 length: 12 residues. Between the trimmed V and J ends, which lost 1 base and 7 bases, there was a span of 8 bases. Germline CDR1 reads SNHLY; CDR2 reads FYNNEI.

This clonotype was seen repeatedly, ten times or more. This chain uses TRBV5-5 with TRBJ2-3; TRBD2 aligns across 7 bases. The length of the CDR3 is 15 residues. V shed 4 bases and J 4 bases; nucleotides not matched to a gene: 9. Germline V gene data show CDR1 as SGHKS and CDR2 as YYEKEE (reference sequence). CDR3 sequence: CASSKLAGAPDTQYF. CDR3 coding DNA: TGTGCCAGCAGCAAACTGGCGGGAGCCCCAGATACGCAGTATTTT.